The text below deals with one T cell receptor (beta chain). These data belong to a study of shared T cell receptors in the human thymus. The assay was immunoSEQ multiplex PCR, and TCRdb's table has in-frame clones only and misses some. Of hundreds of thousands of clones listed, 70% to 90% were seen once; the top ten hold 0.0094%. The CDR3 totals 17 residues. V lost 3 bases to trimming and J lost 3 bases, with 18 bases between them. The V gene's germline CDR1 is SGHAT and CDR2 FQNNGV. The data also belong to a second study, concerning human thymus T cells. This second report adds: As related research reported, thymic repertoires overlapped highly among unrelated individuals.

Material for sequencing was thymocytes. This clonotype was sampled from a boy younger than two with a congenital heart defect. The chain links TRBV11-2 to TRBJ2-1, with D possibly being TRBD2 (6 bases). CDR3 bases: TGTGCCAGCAGCTTTATGGGAAGGAGGGCCGTCTACAATGAGCAGTTCTTC. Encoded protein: CASSFMGRRAVYNEQFF.